Sequencing of this T cell receptor beta chain was carried out in a study of beta chain features in type 1 diabetes. This clone appeared a few times. Its antigen is unknown. Stem cell-like memory, regulatory, central memory and naive CD4+ cells were sorted via CD45RO/CCR7/CD25/CD127/CD95/CD27. Each of the sorted populations had a purity greater than 98%. General observations from the study: People with Type 1 diabetes carried modestly yet significantly shorter TCRB CDR3s in all four CD4+ subsets. The naive, central memory and Treg TCRB repertoires looked more alike in patients than they did in healthy donors.

What was sequenced were expressed TCRB transcripts, since all of the isolated RNA had been reverse transcribed. Repertoires were generated with immunoSEQ multiplex PCR, while TCRdb's copy carries only in-frame clones and drops some. This table has some 22,000 clones, roughly 56% appearing once. V was clipped by 6 bases and J by 0 bases; unmatched bases: 10. The CDR3 is 17 amino acids. Germline V lookup: CDR1 SGHDN, CDR2 FVKESK. The chain couples TRBV14 to TRBJ2-3; 9 nucleotides align to TRBD2. The TCR sequence derives from a man between 18 and 29 years old with type 1 diabetes. The sequenced material came from stem cell memory CD4+ T cells from blood. The CDR3 region is CASSLSLTSGSTDTQYF. DNA of the CDR3: TGTGCCAGCAGTCTTTCGTTAACTAGCGGGAGCACAGATACGCAGTATTTT.